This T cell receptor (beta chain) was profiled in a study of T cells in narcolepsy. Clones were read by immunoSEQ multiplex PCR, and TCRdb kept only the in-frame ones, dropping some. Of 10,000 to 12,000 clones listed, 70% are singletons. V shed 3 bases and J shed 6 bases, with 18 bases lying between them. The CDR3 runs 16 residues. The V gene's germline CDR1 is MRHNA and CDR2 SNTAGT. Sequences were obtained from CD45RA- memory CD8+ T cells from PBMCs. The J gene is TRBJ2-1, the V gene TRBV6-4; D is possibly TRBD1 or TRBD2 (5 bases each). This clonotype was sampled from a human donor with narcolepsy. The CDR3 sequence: CASSEGDSGVPNEQFF. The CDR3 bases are TGTGCCAGCAGTGAGGGGGATTCCGGGGTGCCCAATGAGCAGTTCTTC.